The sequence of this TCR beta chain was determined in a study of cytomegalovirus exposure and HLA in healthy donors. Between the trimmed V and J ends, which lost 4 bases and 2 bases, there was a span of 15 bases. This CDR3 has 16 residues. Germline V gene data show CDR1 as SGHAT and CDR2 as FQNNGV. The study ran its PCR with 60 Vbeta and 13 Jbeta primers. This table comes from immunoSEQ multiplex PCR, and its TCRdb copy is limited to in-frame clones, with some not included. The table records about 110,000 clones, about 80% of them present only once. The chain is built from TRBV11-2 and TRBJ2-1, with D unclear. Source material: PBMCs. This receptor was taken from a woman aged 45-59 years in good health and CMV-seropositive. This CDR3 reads CASSSPSASTYNEQFF. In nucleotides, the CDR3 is TGTGCCAGCAGCTCCCCCTCAGCGTCCACCTACAATGAGCAGTTCTTC.